This T cell receptor beta chain was profiled in a study of response to subunit inactivated influenza vaccine (dated by TCRdb to 2017 to 2018). Broadly, across the study: The study used deep quantitative T cell receptor repertoire profiling to track responses to a trivalent subunit inactivated influenza vaccine. What the work shows at the level of the full study, not this receptor alone: The authors proposed that each seasonal influenza vaccination may bring in only a limited number of new T cells.

This clonotype came up a few times. Its antigen remains unidentified. There are no base qualities to consult, and no much larger clone falls within one base. CDR1 and CDR2 were assigned from the germline V gene as MNHNS and SASEGT. Including the terminal cysteine and phenylalanine, the CDR3 comprises 17 residues. Only CDR3 DNA remains: 51 bases, in frame from the first base. Clipping removes 7 bases from V and 0 bases from J, with 10 as the unmatched junction base count. Libraries came from RT-PCR. Sequenced using an Illumina HiSeq 2500. TCRdb itself trimmed the public reads at Q25 with fastp, ran MiXCR and retained productive beta chains. A single entry per CDR3 protein holds the most common genes and DNA from its merged rows. Counted in this sample were 800,000 or so distinct CDR3 sequences; roughly 20% of them appeared once. Roughly a tenth of the sample belongs to the ten largest clones.

The TCR sequence derives from a man in his forties or fifties who received an inactivated influenza vaccine. Donor details come from another sample of the same person, matched by shared clones. The sequencing here drew on PBMCs from blood, taken about 5 days after vaccination. In this chain, TRBV6-1 is recombined with TRBJ2-5, with 11 middle bases fitting TRBD2. CDR3 protein: CASTPLAGGYHQETQYF. The bases are TGTGCCAGCACCCCGCTAGCGGGGGGATACCACCAAGAGACCCAGTACTTC.